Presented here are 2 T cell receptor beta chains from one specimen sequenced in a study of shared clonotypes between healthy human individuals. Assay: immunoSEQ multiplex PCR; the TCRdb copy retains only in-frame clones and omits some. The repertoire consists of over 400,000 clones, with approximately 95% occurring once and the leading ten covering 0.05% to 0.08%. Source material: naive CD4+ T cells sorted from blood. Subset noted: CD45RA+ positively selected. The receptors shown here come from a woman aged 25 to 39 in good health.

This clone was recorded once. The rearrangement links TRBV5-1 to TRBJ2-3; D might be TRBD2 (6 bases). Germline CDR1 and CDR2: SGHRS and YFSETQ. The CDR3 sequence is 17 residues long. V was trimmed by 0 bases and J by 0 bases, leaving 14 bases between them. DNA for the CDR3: TGCGCCAGCAGCTTGGTCCCGGGGGAGCCTAGCACAGATACGCAGTATTTT. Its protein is CASSLVPGEPSTDTQYF.

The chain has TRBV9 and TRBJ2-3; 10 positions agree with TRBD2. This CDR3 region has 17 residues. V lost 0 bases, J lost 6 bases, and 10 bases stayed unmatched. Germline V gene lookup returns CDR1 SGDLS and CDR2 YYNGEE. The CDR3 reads CASSVGGLAAPGDTQYF. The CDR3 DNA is TGTGCCAGCAGCGTAGGAGGACTAGCGGCGCCGGGGGATACGCAGTATTTT.